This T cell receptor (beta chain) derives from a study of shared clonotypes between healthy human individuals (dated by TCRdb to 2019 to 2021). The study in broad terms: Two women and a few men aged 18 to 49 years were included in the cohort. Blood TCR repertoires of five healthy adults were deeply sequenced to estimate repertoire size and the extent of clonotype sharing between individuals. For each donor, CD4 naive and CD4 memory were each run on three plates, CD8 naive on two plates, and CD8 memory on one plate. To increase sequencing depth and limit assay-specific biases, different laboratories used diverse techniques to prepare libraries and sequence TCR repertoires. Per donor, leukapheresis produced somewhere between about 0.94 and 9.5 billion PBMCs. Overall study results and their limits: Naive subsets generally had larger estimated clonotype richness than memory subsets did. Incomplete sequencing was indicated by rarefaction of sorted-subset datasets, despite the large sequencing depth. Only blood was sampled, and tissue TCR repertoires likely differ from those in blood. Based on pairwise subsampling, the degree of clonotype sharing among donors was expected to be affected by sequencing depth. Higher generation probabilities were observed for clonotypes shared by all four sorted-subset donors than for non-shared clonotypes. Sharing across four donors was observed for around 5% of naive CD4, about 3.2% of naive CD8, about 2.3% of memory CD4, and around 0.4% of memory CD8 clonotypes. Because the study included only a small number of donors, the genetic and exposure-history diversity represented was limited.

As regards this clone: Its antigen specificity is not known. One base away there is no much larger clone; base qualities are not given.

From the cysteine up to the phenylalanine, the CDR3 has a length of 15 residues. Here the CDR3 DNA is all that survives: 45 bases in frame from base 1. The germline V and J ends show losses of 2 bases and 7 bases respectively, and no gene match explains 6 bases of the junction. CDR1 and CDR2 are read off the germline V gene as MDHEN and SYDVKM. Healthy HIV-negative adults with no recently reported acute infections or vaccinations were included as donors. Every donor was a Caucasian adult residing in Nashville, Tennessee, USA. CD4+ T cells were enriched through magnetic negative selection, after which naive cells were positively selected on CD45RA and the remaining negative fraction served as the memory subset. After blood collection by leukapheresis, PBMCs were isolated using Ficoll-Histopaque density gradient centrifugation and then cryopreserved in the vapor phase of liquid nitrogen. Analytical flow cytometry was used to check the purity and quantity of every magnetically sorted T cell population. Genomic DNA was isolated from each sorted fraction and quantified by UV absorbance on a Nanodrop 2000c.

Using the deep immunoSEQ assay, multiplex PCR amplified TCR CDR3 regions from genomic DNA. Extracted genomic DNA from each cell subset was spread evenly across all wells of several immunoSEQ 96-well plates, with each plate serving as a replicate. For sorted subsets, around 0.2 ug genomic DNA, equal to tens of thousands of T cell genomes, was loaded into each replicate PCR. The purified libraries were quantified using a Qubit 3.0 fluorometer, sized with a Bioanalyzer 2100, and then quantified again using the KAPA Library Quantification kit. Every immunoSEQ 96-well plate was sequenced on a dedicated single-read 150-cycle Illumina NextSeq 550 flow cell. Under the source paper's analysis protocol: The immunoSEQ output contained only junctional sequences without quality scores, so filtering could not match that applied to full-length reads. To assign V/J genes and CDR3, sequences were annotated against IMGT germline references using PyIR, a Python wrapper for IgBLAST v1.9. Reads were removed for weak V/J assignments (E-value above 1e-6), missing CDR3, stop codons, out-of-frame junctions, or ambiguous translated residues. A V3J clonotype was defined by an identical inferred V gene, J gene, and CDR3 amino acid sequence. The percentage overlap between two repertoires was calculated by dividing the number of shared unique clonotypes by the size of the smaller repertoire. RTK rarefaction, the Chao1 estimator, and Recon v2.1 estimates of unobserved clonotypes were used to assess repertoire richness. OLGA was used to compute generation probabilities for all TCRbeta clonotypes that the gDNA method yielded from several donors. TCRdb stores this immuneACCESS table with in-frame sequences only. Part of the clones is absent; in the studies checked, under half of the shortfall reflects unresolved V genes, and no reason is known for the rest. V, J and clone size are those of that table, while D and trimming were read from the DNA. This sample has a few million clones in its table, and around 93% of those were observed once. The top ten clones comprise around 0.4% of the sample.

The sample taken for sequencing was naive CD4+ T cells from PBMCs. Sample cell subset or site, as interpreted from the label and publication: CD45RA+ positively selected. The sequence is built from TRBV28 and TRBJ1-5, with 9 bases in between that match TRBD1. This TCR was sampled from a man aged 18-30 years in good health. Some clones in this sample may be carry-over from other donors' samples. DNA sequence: TGTGCCAGCAGTTTAATTGGGACAGGGAACCAGCCCCAGCATTTT. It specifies CASSLIGTGNQPQHF.